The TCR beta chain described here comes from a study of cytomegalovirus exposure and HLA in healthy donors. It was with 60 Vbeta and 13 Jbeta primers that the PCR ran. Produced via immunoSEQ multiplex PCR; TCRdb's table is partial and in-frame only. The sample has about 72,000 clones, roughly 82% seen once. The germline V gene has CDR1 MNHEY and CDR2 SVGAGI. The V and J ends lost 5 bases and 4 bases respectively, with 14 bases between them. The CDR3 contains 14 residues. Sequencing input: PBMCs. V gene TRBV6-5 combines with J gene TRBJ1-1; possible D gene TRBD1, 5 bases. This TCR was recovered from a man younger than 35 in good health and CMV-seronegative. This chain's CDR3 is CASSATGSSTEAFF. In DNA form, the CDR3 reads TGTGCCAGCAGTGCCACAGGATCCTCCACTGAAGCTTTCTTT.